This T cell receptor (beta chain) appears in the sequencing data of a study of shared clonotypes between healthy human individuals. Study overall: The people who gave samples were a couple of women and a few men aged 18 to 49.

The CDR3 runs to 13 residues. CDR1 and CDR2 (germline): SGDLS, YYNGEE. Trimming took 3 bases from V and 3 from J, leaving 10 bases between them. Study-wide findings and caveats: What naive subsets generally showed was a larger estimated richness than memory subsets showed.

Each sample came from a Caucasian adult donor living in Nashville, Tennessee. Sequencing used immunoSEQ multiplex PCR; TCRdb keeps in-frame clones, though not all of them. The data show roughly 700,000 clones, with roughly 91% seen just once and 34% held by the top ten. In the case of this clone: Its antigen is unidentified.

The V call is TRBV9, the J call TRBJ2-7; D unresolved. Source material: memory CD8+ T cells from PBMCs. Documented subset: CD45RO+ cells pooled with CCR7-negative TemRA cells. This TCR was sampled from a man aged 18 to 30 in good health. Some clones in this sample may be carry-over from other donors' samples. CDR3 loop: CASSAPPYYEQYF. The CDR3, as DNA: TGTGCCAGCAGCGCCCCACCGTACTACGAGCAGTACTTC. Full variable domain (outside the CDR3, taken from reference TRBV9 and TRBJ2-7): DSGVTQTPKHLITATGQRVTLRCSPRSGDLSVYWYQQSLDQGLQFLIQYYNGEERAKGNILERFSAQQFPDLHSELNLSSLELGDSALYFCASSAPPYYEQYFGPGTRLTVT.